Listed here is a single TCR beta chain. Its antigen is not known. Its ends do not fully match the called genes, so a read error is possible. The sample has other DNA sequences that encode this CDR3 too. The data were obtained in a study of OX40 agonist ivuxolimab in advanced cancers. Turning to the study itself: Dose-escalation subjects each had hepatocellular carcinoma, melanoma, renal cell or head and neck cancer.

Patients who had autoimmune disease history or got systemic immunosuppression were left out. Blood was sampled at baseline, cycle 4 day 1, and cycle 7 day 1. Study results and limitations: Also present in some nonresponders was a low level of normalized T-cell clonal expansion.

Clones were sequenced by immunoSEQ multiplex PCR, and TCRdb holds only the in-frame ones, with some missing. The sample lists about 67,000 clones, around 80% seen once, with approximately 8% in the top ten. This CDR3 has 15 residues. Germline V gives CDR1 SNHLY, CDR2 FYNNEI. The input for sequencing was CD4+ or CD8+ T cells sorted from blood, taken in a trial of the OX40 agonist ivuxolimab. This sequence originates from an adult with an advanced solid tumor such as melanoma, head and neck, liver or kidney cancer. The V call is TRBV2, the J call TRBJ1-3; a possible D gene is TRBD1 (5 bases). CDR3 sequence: CASRMGLISGNTIYF. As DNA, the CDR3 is TGCGCCAGCAGAATGGGACTGATCTCTGGAAACACCATATATTTT. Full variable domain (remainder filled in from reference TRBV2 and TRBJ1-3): EPEVTQTPSHQVTQMGQEVILRCVPISNHLYFYWYRQILGQKVEFLVSFYNNEISEKSEIFDDQFSVERPDGSNFTLKIRSTKLEDSAMYFCASRMGLISGNTIYFGEGSWLTVV.